This T cell receptor (beta chain) derives from a study of shared clonotypes between healthy human individuals. From germline, CDR1 is MNHNS and CDR2 SASEGT. There are 12 residues in the CDR3. The V gene lost 8 bases and the J gene lost 0 bases, with 8 bases spanning the gap. When replicate PCRs were run on unsorted PBMC, they used around 0.3 ug DNA, about 27,000 T cell genomes. Produced via immunoSEQ multiplex PCR; TCRdb's table is partial and in-frame only. The sample contains 450,000 to 500,000 clones, about 85% of which appear only once. This sequence originates from a woman in her thirties or forties in good health. Some clones in this sample may be carry-over from other donors' samples. This sequence joins TRBV6-1 and TRBJ2-7; D might be TRBD2 (5 bases). Source material: PBMCs. The CDR3 DNA follows: TGTGCCAGCGGACTCAGCTCCTACGAGCAGTACTTC. Translation: CASGLSSYEQYF.